These T cell receptor beta chains were read from a single sample in a study of OX40 agonist ivuxolimab in advanced cancers. The table came from immunoSEQ multiplex PCR; TCRdb's copy has only in-frame clones and leaves some out. Of over 100,000 clones listed, 80% to 90% are singletons. The sequencing used CD4+ or CD8+ T cells sorted from blood, collected in a trial of the OX40 agonist ivuxolimab. These TCRs come from an adult with an advanced solid tumor such as melanoma, head and neck, liver or kidney cancer. Both conserved end residues are part of each CDR3. D genes are given only for firm matches. Size is stated for part of the rows, as once, few or many counts, or as a class when the clone is expanded.

TRBJ1-1,-,TRBV14,-,CASNEGGRTEAFF,TGTGCCAGCAACGAAGGGGGACGCACTGAAGCTTTCTTT
TRBJ2-2,TRBD1,TRBV28,-,CASRLGTAKNTGELFF,TGTGCCAGCAGACTAGGGACAGCTAAGAACACCGGGGAGCTGTTTTTT
TRBJ1-5,-,TRBV28,-,CASGSLLGPQPQHF,TGTGCCAGCGGCAGTCTACTGGGCCCTCAGCCCCAGCATTTT
TRBJ1-1,-,TRBV2,-,CASSRDSLLLPF,TGTGCCAGCAGCCGGGATTCCCTCCTACTGCCCTTT
TRBJ2-3,-,TRBV2,once,CAIQSRATTDTQYF,TGTGCCATCCAATCCAGGGCCACCACAGATACGCAGTATTTT
TRBJ2-2,-,TRBV28,-,CASSLQRFTGELFF,TGTGCCAGCAGCTTGCAGAGATTCACCGGGGAGCTGTTTTTT
TRBJ1-2,-,TRBV25-1,-,CASSDFEGGYTF,TGTGCCAGCAGTGACTTTGAGGGTGGCTACACCTTC
TRBJ1-1,TRBD1,TRBV6-6,-,CASGLTGGAQAFF,TGTGCCAGCGGGTTGACAGGGGGCGCGCAGGCTTTCTTT
TRBJ2-1,-,TRBV5-4,-,CASSLAGAGGMFF,TGTGCCAGCAGCTTGGCCGGGGCCGGGGGAATGTTCTTC
TRBJ2-2,-,TRBV7-9,-,CASSPSVAGELFF,TGTGCCAGCAGCCCCTCAGTCGCCGGGGAGCTGTTTTTT
TRBJ2-2,TRBD1,TRBV19,-,CASSNRGRTGELFF,TGTGCCAGTAGTAACAGGGGAAGGACCGGGGAGCTGTTTTTT
TRBJ2-5,-,TRBV10-3,-,CASGAEETQYF,TGTGCAAGCGGAGCGGAAGAGACCCAGTACTTC
TRBJ2-1,-,TRBV28,-,CASSVTGPSYNEQFF,TGTGCCAGCAGTGTCACAGGGCCGTCCTACAATGAGCAGTTCTTC
TRBJ2-5,-,TRBV7-2,-,CASSLFGQKQETQYF,TGTGCCAGCAGCTTATTCGGACAGAAACAAGAGACCCAGTACTTC
TRBJ2-6,-,TRBV5-4,few,CASSLINSGANVLTF,TGTGCCAGCAGCTTGATCAACTCTGGGGCCAACGTCCTGACTTTC
TRBJ2-3,-,TRBV7-9,-,CASRRGSGPRRDTQYF,TGTGCCAGCAGGAGGGGCTCGGGGCCTCGCAGAGATACGCAGTATTTT
TRBJ1-6,TRBD1,TRBV7-7,-,CASSLVGGTGRDPLHF,TGTGCTAGCAGCTTAGTAGGCGGGACAGGGCGTGACCCCCTCCACTTT
TRBJ1-5,-,TRBV21-1,-,CASSKAPQGGNQPQHF,TGTGCCAGCAGCAAGGCCCCACAGGGAGGCAATCAGCCCCAGCATTTT
TRBJ2-7,-,TRBV5-5,-,CASSFDRPTYEQYF,TGTGCCAGCAGCTTCGACAGGCCGACCTACGAGCAGTACTTC
TRBJ1-1,-,TRBV7-9,few,CASSLGTVNTEAFF,TGTGCCAGCAGCTTAGGGACAGTCAACACTGAAGCTTTCTTT
TRBJ1-4,-,TRBV6-5,-,CASSYREGSSEKLFF,TGTGCCAGCAGTTACCGGGAGGGGTCTTCTGAAAAACTGTTTTTT
TRBJ2-3,-,TRBV10-1,-,CARTVPWGQYF,TGCGCCAGGACCGTTCCTTGGGGGCAGTATTTT
TRBJ1-4,TRBD1,TRBV6-5,-,CASSQTGYNEKLFF,TGTGCCAGCAGCCAGACAGGGTACAATGAAAAACTGTTTTTT
TRBJ2-1,-,TRBV9,-,CASSPVSSYNEQFF,TGTGCCAGCAGCCCCGTTAGCTCCTACAATGAGCAGTTCTTC
TRBJ2-1,-,TRBV28,-,CASSTNNEQFF,TGTGCCAGCAGCACTAACAATGAGCAGTTCTTC
TRBJ2-5,-,TRBV6-5,-,CASSYGETQYF,TGTGCCAGCAGTTACGGGGAGACCCAGTACTTC
TRBJ2-5,TRBD2,TRBV11-2,-,CASSSRGGVGAETQYF,TGTGCCAGCAGCTCGCGGGGGGGAGTCGGGGCAGAGACCCAGTACTTC
TRBJ1-2,-,TRBV14,few,CASSQGTANYGYTF,TGTGCCAGCAGCCAAGGGACAGCGAACTATGGCTACACCTTC
TRBJ1-1,TRBD1,TRBV11-3,-,CASSFDRDTEAFF,TGTGCCAGCAGCTTTGACAGGGACACTGAAGCTTTCTTT